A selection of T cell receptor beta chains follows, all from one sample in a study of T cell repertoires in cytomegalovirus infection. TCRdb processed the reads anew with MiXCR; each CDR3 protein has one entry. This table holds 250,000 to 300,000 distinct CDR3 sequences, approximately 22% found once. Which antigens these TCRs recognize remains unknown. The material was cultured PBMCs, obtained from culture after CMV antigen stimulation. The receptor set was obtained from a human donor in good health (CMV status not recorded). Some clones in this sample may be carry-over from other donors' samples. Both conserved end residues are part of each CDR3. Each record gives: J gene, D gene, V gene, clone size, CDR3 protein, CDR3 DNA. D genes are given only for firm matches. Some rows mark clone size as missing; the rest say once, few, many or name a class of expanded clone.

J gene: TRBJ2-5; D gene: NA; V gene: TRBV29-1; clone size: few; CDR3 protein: CSALSGAAGETQYF; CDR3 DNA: TGCAGCGCCCTCTCAGGGGCGGCGGGGGAGACCCAGTACTTC
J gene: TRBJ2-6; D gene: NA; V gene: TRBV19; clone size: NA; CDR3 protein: CASGQGTGANVLTF; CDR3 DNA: TGTGCCAGTGGGCAGGGTACTGGGGCCAACGTCCTGACTTTC
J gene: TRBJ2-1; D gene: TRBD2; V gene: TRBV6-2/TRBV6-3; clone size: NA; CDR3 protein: CASSGRASGGEVWLYNEQFF; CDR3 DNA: TGTGCCAGCAGTGGGCGGGCTAGCGGGGGAGAAGTTTGGCTCTACAATGAGCAGTTCTTC
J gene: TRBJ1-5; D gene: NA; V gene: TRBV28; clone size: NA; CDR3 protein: CASREGISIIEPQHF; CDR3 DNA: TGTGCCAGCAGGGAGGGGATCTCGATTATTGAGCCCCAGCATTTT
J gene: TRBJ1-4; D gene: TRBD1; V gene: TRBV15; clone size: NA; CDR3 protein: CATSRQGAVDEKLFF; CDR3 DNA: TGTGCCACCAGCAGGCAGGGGGCAGTGGATGAAAAACTGTTTTTT
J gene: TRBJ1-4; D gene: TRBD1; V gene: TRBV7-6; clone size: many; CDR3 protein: CASSFGTGDEKLFF; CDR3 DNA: TGTGCCAGCAGCTTCGGGACAGGGGATGAAAAACTGTTTTTT
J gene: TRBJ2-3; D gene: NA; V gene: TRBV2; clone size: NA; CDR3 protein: CASRIEGQQYF; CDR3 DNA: TGTGCCAGCAGGATTGAGGGGCAGCAGTATTTT
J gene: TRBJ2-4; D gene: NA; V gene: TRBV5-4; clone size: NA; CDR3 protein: CASSLGRDGKNIQYF; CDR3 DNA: TGTGCCAGCAGCTTGGGACGGGATGGCAAAAACATTCAGTACTTC
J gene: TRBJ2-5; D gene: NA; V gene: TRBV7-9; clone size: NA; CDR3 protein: CASSLGGARETQYF; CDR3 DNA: TGTGCCAGCAGCTTGGGCGGGGCCCGGGAGACCCAGTACTTC
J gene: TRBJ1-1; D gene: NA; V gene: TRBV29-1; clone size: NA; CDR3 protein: CSVVFGPSHPEAFF; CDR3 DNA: TGCAGCGTTGTCTTTGGACCTTCCCATCCTGAAGCTTTCTTT
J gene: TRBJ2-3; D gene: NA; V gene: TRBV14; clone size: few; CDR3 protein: CASSQGTGVDTQYF; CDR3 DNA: TGTGCCAGCAGCCAAGGAACGGGTGTGGATACGCAGTATTTT
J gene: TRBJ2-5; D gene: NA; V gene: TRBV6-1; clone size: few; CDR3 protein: CASSAEVETQYF; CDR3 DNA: TGTGCCAGCAGTGCTGAGGTAGAGACCCAGTACTTC
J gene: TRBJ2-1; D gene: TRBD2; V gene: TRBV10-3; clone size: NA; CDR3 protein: CAIRLTSGSPYNEQFF; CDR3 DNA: TGTGCCATCAGGCTGACTAGCGGGAGCCCCTACAATGAGCAGTTCTTC
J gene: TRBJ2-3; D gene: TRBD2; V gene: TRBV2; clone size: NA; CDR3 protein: CASSPGTSGKRTDTQYF; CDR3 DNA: TGTGCCAGCAGTCCCGGGACTAGCGGGAAACGCACAGATACGCAGTATTTT
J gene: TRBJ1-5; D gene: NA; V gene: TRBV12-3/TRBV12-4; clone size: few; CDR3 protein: CASSLPGLDQPQHF; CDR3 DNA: TGTGCCAGCAGTTTACCGGGTCTAGATCAGCCCCAGCATTTT
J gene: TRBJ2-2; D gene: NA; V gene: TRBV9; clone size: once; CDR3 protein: CASSVGPQKVLFF; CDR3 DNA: TGTGCCAGCAGCGTAGGCCCTCAGAAGGTGCTGTTTTTT
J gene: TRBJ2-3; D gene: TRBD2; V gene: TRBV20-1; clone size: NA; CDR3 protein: CSASTPSSGSSDTQYF; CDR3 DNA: TGCAGTGCTAGTACTCCTTCTAGCGGGAGTTCAGATACGCAGTATTTT
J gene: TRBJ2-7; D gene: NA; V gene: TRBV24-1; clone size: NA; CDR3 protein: CATRGPDSDEQYF; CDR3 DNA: TGTGCCACTAGGGGACCGGATAGCGACGAGCAGTACTTC
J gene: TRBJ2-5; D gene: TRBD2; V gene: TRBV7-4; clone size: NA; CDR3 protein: CASNATGREEETQYF; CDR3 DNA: TGTGCCAGCAACGCCACAGGGCGGGAGGAAGAGACCCAGTACTTC
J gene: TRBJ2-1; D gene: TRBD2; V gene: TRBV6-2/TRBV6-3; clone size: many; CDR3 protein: CASRSGGSTNEQFF; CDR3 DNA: TGTGCCAGCAGGTCGGGGGGGAGTACGAATGAGCAGTTCTTC
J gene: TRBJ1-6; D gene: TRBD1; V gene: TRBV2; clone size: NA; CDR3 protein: CASSDSPGDRAQPLHF; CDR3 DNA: TGTGCCAGCAGTGACTCCCCCGGGGACAGGGCCCAACCCCTCCACTTT
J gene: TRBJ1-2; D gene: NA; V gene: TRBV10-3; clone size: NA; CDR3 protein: CAISEEGMNGYTF; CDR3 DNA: TGTGCCATCAGTGAGGAGGGGATGAATGGCTACACCTTC
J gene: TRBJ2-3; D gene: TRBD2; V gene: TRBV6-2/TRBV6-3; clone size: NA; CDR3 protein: CASSYSGLAGAWIDTQYF; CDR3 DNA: TGTGCCAGCAGTTACTCGGGACTAGCGGGAGCATGGATAGATACGCAGTATTTT